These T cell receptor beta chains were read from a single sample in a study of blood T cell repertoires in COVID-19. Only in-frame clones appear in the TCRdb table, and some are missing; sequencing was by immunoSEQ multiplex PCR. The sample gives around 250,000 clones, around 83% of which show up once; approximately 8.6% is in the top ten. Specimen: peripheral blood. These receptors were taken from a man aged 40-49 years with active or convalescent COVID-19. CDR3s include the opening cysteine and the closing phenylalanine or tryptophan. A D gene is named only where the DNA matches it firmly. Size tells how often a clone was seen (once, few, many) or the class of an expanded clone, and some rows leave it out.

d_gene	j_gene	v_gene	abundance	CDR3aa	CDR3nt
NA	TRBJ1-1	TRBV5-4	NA	CASSGRGTGLTEAFF	TGTGCCAGCAGCGGGCGGGGGACGGGGCTCACTGAAGCTTTCTTT
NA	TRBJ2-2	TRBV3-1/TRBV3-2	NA	CASSQGGRTGELFF	TGTGCCAGCAGCCAAGGGGGGCGGACCGGGGAGCTGTTTTTT
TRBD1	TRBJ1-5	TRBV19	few	CATDRGNGNQPQHF	TGTGCCACCGACAGGGGTAATGGCAATCAGCCCCAGCATTTT
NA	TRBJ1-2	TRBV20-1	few	CSASYRVEGYTF	TGCAGTGCTAGTTACAGGGTGGAAGGCTACACCTTC
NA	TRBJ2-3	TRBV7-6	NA	CASSPTGVTDTQYF	TGTGCCAGCAGCCCGACAGGAGTCACAGATACGCAGTATTTT
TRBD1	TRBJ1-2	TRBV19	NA	CASSRDRAVLGGYTF	TGTGCCAGTAGTAGGGACAGGGCCGTATTAGGTGGCTACACCTTC
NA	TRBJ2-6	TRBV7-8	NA	CASSRLGGSGANVLTF	TGTGCCAGCAGCCGCCTCGGGGGATCCGGGGCCAACGTCCTGACTTTC
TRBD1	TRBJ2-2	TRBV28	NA	CASSSRNRGGNTGELFF	TGTGCCAGCAGTTCCCGCAACAGGGGCGGAAACACCGGGGAGCTGTTTTTT
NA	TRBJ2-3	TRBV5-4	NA	CASSSPARDTQYF	TGTGCCAGCAGCTCCCCTGCCCGGGATACGCAGTATTTT
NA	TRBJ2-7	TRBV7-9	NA	CASSVDSRKDF	TGTGCCAGCAGCGTAGACAGTCGCAAGGACTTC
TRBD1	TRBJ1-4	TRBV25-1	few	CASSEGQGAYEKLFF	TGTGCCAGCAGTGAGGGTCAGGGGGCCTATGAAAAACTGTTTTTT
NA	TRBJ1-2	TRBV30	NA	CAWSVTQGGYTF	TGTGCCTGGAGTGTTACTCAGGGTGGCTACACCTTC
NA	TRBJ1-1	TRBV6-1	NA	CASSEYGDTEAFF	TGTGCCAGCAGTGAATATGGAGACACTGAAGCTTTCTTT
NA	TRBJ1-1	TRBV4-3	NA	CASSQQTDKNTEAFF	TGCGCCAGCAGCCAACAGACGGACAAGAACACTGAAGCTTTCTTT
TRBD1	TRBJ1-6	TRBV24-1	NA	CATSERKGTGDNSPLHF	TGTGCCACCAGTGAACGAAAAGGGACAGGGGACAATTCACCCCTCCACTTT
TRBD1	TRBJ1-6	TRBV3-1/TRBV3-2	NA	CASSQTQGARPLHF	TGTGCCAGCAGCCAAACCCAGGGGGCCCGGCCCCTCCACTTT
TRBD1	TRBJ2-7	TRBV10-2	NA	CASSGTGTYEQYF	TGCGCCAGCTCCGGGACAGGGACGTACGAGCAGTACTTC
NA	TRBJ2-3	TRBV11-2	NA	CASSLDPAVPTDTQYF	TGTGCCAGCAGCTTAGATCCGGCGGTACCCACAGATACGCAGTATTTT
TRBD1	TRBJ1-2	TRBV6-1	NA	CASSEAGQSNYGYTF	TGTGCCAGCAGTGAAGCGGGACAGTCAAACTATGGCTACACCTTC
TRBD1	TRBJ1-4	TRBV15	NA	CATSTPGGTNEKLFF	TGTGCCACCAGCACTCCAGGGGGAACTAATGAAAAACTGTTTTTT
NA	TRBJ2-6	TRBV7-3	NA	CASSLAGANVLTF	TGTGCCAGCAGCCTAGCTGGGGCCAACGTCCTGACTTTC
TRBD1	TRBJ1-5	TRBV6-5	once	CASLWTGTANQPQHF	TGTGCCAGCCTGTGGACAGGGACGGCCAATCAGCCCCAGCATTTT
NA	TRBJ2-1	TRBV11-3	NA	CASSFTGTNEQFF	TGTGCCAGCAGCTTCACAGGGACCAATGAGCAGTTCTTC
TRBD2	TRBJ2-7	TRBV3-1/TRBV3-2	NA	CASSLGTTQAEQYF	TGTGCCAGCAGCCTCGGGACTACACAGGCCGAGCAGTACTTC
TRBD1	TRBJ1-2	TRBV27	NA	CASSPTGTDPLRYTF	TGTGCCAGCAGCCCGACCGGGACAGACCCCCTTCGCTACACCTTC
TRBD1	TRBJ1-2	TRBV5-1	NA	CASRKSAGQVFYGYTF	TGCGCCAGCAGAAAATCCGCGGGACAGGTATTCTATGGCTACACCTTC
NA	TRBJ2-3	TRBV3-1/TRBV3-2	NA	CASSHGLDTDTQYF	TGTGCCAGCAGCCACGGACTGGACACAGATACGCAGTATTTT
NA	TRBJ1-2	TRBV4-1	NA	CASSFQGQLGYTF	TGCGCCAGCAGTTTCCAGGGGCAGTTAGGCTACACCTTC
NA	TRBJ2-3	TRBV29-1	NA	CSVGQDSDTQYF	TGCAGCGTTGGACAGGATTCAGATACGCAGTATTTT
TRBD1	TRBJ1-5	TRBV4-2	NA	CASSQGTGGSQPQHF	TGTGCCAGCAGCCAGGGGACAGGGGGCAGTCAGCCCCAGCATTTT
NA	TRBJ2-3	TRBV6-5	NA	CASWLDRSDTQYF	TGTGCCAGCTGGTTGGACAGATCAGATACGCAGTATTTT
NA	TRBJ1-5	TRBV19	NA	CASSISRVGNQPQHF	TGTGCCAGTAGTATTTCCAGGGTAGGAAATCAGCCCCAGCATTTT
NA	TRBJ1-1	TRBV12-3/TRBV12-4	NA	CASSLYSEAFF	TGTGCCAGCAGTTTGTACAGTGAAGCTTTCTTT
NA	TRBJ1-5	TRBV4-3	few	CASSQDRNQPQHF	TGCGCCAGCAGCCAAGACAGAAATCAGCCCCAGCATTTT
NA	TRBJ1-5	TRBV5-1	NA	CASSLEGRWNQPQHF	TGCGCCAGCAGCTTGGAAGGCAGGTGGAATCAGCCCCAGCATTTT
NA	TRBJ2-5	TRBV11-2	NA	CASSLGHKETQYF	TGTGCCAGCAGCTTAGGGCATAAAGAGACCCAGTACTTC
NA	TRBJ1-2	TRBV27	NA	CASSRGQGYGYTF	TGTGCCAGCAGCCGGGGCCAGGGGTATGGCTACACCTTC
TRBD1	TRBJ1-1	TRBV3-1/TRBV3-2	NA	CASSRRRQGTEAFF	TGTGCCAGCAGCCGGCGTAGACAGGGCACTGAAGCTTTCTTT
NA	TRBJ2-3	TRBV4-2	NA	CASSQVEADTQYF	TGTGCCAGCAGCCAAGTAGAGGCAGATACGCAGTATTTT
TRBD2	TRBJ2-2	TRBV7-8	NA	CASSSGTGLAGGGTGELFF	TGTGCCAGCAGCTCGGGGACGGGACTAGCGGGGGGAGGCACCGGGGAGCTGTTTTTT
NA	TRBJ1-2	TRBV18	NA	CASSPQTDPTNYGYTF	TGTGCCAGCTCACCTCAGACAGACCCGACCAACTATGGCTACACCTTC
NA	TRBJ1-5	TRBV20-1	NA	CSASESPYQPQHF	TGCAGTGCTAGTGAGTCTCCCTATCAGCCCCAGCATTTT
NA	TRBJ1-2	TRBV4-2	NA	CASSQGTGSNYGYTF	TGTGCCAGCAGCCAAGGAACAGGGTCTAACTATGGCTACACCTTC
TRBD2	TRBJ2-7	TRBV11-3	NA	CASKRLAGGSSYEQYF	TGTGCCAGCAAACGACTAGCGGGAGGGAGCTCCTACGAGCAGTACTTC
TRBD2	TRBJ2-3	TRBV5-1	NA	CASSPSGPTDTQYF	TGCGCCAGCAGCCCTAGCGGGCCAACAGATACGCAGTATTTT
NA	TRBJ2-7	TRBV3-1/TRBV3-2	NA	CASSQGLLQGFYEQYF	TGTGCCAGCAGCCAAGGGTTGTTGCAGGGTTTCTACGAGCAGTACTTC
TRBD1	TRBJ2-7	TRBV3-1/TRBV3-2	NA	CASSQAGTGMYEQYF	TGTGCCAGCAGCCAAGCCGGGACAGGGATGTACGAGCAGTACTTC
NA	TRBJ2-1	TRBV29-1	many	CSVDRQGGPSEQFF	TGCAGCGTTGACCGCCAGGGTGGCCCAAGTGAGCAGTTCTTC
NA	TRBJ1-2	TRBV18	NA	CASSSSLTGNYGYTF	TGTGCCAGCTCATCTTCGTTAACGGGTAACTATGGCTACACCTTC
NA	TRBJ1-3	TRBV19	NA	CASSIRSSGLTSSGNTIYF	TGTGCCAGTAGTATAAGAAGTAGCGGACTGACGAGCTCTGGAAACACCATATATTTT
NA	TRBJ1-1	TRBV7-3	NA	CASSQDKDTEAFF	TGTGCCAGCAGCCAGGACAAGGACACTGAAGCTTTCTTT
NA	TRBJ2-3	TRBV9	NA	CASSVATEMADTQYF	TGTGCCAGCAGCGTAGCCACAGAGATGGCAGATACGCAGTATTTT
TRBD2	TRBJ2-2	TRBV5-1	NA	CASRHSGSLGGELFF	TGCGCCAGCAGACATAGCGGGAGTTTGGGCGGGGAGCTGTTTTTT
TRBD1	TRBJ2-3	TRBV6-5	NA	CASRGQGGTDTQYF	TGTGCCAGCAGGGGACAGGGGGGGACAGATACGCAGTATTTT
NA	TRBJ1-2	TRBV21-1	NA	CASMDFPRPSSYGYTF	TGTGCCAGCATGGACTTCCCTAGGCCCTCTAGCTATGGCTACACCTTC
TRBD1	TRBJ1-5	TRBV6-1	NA	CASSEMGQGNQPQHF	TGTGCCAGCAGTGAAATGGGACAGGGCAATCAGCCCCAGCATTTT